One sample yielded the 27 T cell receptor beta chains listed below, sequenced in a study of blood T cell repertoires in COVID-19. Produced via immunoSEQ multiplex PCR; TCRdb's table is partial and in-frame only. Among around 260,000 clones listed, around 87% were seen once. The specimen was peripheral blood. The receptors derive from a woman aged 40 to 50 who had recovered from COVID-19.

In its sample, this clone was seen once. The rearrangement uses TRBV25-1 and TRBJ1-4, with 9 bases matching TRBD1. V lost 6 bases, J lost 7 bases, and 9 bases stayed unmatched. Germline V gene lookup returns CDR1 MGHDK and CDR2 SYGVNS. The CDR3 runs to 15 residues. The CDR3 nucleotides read TGTGCCAGCAGACTCTGGGGACAGGGAGGTGAAAAACTGTTTTTT. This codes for CASRLWGQGGEKLFF.

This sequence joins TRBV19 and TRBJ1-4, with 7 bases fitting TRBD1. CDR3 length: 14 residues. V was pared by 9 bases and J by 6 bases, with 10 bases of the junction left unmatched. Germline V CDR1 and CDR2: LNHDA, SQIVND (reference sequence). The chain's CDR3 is CASSHYTGDEKLFF. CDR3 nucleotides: TGTGCCAGCAGCCATTACACAGGGGATGAAAAACTGTTTTTT. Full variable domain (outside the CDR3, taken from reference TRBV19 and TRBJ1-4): DGGITQSPKYLFRKEGQNVTLSCEQNLNHDAMYWYRQDPGQGLRLIYYSQIVNDFQKGDIAEGYSVSREKKESFPLTVTSAQKNPTAFYLCASSHYTGDEKLFFGSGTQLSVL.

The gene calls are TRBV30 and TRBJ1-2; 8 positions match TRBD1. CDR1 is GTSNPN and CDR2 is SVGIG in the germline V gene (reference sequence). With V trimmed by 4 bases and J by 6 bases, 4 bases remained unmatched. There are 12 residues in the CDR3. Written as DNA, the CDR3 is TGTGCCTGGAACCGACAGGGGCATGGCTACACCTTC. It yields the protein CAWNRQGHGYTF.

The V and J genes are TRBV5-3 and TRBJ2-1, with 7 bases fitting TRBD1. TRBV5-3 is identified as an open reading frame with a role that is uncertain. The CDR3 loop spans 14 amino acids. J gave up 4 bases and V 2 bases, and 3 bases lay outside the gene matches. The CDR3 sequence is CARSFRDRYNEQFF. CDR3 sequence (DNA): TGTGCCAGAAGCTTTCGGGACAGATACAATGAGCAGTTCTTC.

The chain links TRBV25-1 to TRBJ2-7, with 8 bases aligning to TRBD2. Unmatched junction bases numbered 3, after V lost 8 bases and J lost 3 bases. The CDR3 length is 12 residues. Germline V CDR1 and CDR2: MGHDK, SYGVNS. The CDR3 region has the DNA TGTGCCAGCTCCCGGGGGGGCTACGAGCAGTACTTC. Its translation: CASSRGGYEQYF.

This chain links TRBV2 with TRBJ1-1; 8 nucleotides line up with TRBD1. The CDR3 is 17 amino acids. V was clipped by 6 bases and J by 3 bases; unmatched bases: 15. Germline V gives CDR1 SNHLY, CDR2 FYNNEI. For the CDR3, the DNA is TGTGCCAGCAGGCACGACAGGGGAGGTGGCAAACACACTGAAGCTTTCTTT. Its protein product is CASRHDRGGGKHTEAFF.

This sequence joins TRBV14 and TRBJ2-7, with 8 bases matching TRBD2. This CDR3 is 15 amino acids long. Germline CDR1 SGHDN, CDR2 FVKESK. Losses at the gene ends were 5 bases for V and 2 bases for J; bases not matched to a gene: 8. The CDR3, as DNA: TGTGCCAGCAGCTCACAACCGGGGGGGGCCTACGAGCAGTACTTC. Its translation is CASSSQPGGAYEQYF. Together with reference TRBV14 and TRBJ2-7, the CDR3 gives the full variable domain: EAGVTQFPSHSVIEKGQTVTLRCDPISGHDNLYWYRRVMGKEIKFLLHFVKESKQDESGMPNNRFLAERTGGTYSTLKVQPAELEDSGVYFCASSSQPGGAYEQYFGPGTRLTVT.

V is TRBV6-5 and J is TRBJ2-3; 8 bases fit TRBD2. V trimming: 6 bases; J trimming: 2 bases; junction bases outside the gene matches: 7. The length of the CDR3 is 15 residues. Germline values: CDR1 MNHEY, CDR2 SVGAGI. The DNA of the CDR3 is TGTGCCAGCAGGTTAGCGGGGCTTACCACAGATACGCAGTATTTT. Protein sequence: CASRLAGLTTDTQYF.

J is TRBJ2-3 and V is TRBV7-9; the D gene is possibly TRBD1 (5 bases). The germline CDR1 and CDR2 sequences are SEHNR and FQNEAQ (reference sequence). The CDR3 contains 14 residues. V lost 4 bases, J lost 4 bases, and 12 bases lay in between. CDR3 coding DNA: TGTGCCAGCAGCTCCGTTGCAGGGTCAGATACGCAGTATTTT. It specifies CASSSVAGSDTQYF.

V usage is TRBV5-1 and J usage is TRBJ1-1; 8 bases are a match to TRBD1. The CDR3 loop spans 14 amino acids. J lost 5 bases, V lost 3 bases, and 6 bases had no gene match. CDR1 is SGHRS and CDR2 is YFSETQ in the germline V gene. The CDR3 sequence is CASSSTGGGTEAFF. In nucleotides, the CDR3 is TGCGCCAGCAGCTCCACAGGGGGTGGTACTGAAGCTTTCTTT.

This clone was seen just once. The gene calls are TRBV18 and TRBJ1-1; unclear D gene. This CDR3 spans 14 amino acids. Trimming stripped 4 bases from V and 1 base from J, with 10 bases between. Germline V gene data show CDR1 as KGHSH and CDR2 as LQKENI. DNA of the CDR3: TGTGCCAGCTCACTGGGTGGGAGGAACACTGAAGCTTTCTTT. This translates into CASSLGGRNTEAFF. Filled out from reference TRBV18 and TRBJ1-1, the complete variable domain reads NAGVMQNPRHLVRRRGQEARLRCSPMKGHSHVYWYRQLPEEGLKFMVYLQKENIIDESGMPKERFSAEFPKEGPSILRIQQVVRGDSAAYFCASSLGGRNTEAFFGQGTRLTVV.

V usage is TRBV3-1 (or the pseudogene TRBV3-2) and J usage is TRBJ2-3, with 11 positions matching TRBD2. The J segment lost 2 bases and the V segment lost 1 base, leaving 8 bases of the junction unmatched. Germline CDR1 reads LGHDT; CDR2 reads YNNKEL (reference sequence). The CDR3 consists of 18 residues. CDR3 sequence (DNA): TGTGCCAGCAGCCAAGGCCTTAGCGGGGGGGCTAACACAGATACGCAGTATTTT. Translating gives CASSQGLSGGANTDTQYF.

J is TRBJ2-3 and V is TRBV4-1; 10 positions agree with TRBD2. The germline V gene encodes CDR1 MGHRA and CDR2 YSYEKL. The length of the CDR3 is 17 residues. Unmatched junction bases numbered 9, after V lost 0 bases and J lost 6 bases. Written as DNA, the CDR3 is TGCGCCAGCAGCCAAGAGAGAGCGGGGGGGCTGGGGGATACGCAGTATTTT. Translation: CASSQERAGGLGDTQYF.

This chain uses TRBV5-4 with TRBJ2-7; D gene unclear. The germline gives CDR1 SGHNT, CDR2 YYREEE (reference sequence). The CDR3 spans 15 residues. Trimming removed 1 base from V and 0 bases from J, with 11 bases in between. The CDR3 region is CASSLFKRSSYEQYF. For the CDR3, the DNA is TGTGCCAGCAGCTTGTTCAAGAGGAGCTCCTACGAGCAGTACTTC.

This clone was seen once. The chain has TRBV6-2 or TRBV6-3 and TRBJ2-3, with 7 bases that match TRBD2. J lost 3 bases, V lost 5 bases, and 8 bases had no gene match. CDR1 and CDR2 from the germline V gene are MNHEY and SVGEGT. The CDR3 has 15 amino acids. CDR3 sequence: CASSTPGGLTDTQYF. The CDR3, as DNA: TGTGCCAGCAGTACGCCGGGGGGTTTGACAGATACGCAGTATTTT.

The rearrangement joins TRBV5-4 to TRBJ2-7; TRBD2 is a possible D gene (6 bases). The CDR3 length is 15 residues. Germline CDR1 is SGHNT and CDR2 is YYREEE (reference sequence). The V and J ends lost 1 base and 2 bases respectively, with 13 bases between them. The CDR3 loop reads CASSLKAGGAYEQYF. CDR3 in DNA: TGTGCCAGCAGCTTGAAGGCTGGAGGGGCCTACGAGCAGTACTTC.

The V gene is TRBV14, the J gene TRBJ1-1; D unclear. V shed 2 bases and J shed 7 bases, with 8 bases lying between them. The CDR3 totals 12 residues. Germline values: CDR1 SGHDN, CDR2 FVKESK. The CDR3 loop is CASSQLLGEAFF. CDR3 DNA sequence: TGTGCCAGCAGCCAATTACTAGGTGAAGCTTTCTTT.

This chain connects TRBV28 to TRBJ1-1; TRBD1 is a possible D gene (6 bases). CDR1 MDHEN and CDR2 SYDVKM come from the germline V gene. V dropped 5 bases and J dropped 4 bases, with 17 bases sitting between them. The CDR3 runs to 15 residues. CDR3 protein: CASSKGQNRPTEAFF. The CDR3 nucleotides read TGTGCCAGCAGTAAAGGACAGAACCGGCCCACTGAAGCTTTCTTT.

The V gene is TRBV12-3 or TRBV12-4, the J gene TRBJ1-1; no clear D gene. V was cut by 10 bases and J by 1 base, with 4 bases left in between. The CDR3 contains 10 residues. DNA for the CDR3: TGTGCCACCAAGAACACTGAAGCTTTCTTT. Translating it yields CATKNTEAFF.

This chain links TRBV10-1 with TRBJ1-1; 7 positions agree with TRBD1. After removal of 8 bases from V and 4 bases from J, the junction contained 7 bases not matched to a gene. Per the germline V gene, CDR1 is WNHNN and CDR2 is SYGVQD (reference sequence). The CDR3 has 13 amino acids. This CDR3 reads CASQGGSSTEAFF. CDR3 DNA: TGCGCCAGCCAAGGGGGCTCGTCCACTGAAGCTTTCTTT.

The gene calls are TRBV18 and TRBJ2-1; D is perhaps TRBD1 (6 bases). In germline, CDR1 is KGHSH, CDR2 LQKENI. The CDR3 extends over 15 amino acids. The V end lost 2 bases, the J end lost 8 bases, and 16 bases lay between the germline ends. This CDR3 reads CASSPFTGIEDEQFF. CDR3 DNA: TGTGCCAGCTCACCATTTACAGGGATCGAGGATGAGCAGTTCTTC.

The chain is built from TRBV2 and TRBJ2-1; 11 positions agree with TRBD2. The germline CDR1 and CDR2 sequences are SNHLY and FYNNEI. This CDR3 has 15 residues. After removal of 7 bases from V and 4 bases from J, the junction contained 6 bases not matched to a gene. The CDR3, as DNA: TGTGCCAGCACTTTAGCGGGGGGGCGTTACAATGAGCAGTTCTTC. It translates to CASTLAGGRYNEQFF.

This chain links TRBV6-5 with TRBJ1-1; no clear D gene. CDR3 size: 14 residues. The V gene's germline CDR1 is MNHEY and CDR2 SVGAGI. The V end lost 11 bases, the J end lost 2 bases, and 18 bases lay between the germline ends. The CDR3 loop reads CALRRRRDNTEAFF. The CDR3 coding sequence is TGTGCCCTCCGGCGAAGGAGGGATAACACTGAAGCTTTCTTT.

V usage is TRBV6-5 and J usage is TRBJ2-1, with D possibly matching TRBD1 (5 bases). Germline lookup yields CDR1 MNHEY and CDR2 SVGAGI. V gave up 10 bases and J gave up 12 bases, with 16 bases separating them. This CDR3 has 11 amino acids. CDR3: CAIFGQYAQFF. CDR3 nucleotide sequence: TGTGCCATCTTTGGACAATATGCGCAGTTCTTC.

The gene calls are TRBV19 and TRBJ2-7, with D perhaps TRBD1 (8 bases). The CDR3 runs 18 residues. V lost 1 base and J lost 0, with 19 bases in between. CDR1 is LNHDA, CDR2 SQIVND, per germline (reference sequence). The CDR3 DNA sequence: TGTGCCAGTAGTATAGCCGGCGGGGGACAGGAGATCTCCTACGAGCAGTACTTC. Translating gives CASSIAGGGQEISYEQYF.

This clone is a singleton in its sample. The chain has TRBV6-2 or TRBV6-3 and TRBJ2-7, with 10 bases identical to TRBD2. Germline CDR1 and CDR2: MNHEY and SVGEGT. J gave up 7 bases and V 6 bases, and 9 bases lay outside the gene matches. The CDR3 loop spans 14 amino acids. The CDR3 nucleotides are TGTGCCAGCAGCATACTAGCGGGGACAGAGGAGCAGTACTTC. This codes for CASSILAGTEEQYF.

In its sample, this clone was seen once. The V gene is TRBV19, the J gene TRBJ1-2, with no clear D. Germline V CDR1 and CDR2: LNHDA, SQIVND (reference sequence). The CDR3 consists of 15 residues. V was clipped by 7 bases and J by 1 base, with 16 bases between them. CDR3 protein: CASKSVEAINYGYTF. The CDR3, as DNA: TGTGCCAGTAAAAGTGTAGAAGCTATTAACTATGGCTACACCTTC.